Following are 25 T cell receptor beta chains from one sample sequenced in a study of blood T cells in healthy people across ages. It was with a sample-barcoded 5' primer and a J-beta primer mix that a second PCR of roughly 7 to 12 cycles was run. TCRdb reprocessed the 5' RACE reads with MiXCR, giving one entry per CDR3 protein. The table lists about 1.5 million distinct CDR3 sequences, approximately 43% of them singletons. The sample taken for sequencing was blood. These receptors were obtained from a woman under 30 in good health.

The J gene is TRBJ2-7, the V gene TRBV20-1; no reliable D call. The CDR3 contains 13 residues. Germline V gives CDR1 DFQATT, CDR2 SNEGSKA (reference sequence). Trimming removed 3 bases at V and 3 bases at J, with 12 bases between. The CDR3, as DNA: TGCAGTGCTAGGCCCAGCACGCACTACGAGCAGTACTTC. Translated, it gives CSARPSTHYEQYF.

J is TRBJ1-1 and V is TRBV2; D is perhaps TRBD1 (5 bases). Germline V gene data show CDR1 as SNHLY and CDR2 as FYNNEI. The V and J ends lost 4 bases and 5 bases respectively, with 20 bases between them. The CDR3 loop spans 16 amino acids. CDR3 loop: CASSGPGPGAGTEAFF. CDR3 DNA sequence: TGTGCCAGCAGTGGTCCGGGACCCGGGGCGGGAACTGAAGCTTTCTTT.

This clonotype was seen at least ten times. This rearrangement joins TRBV12-3 or TRBV12-4 to TRBJ2-1, with TRBD2 as a possible D gene (5 bases). Trimming left V 7 bases short and J 5 bases short, with 15 bases between. This CDR3 spans 14 amino acids. For the CDR3, the DNA is TGTGCCAGCACCTTAAGGCCGGGGAACAATGAGCAGTTCTTC. Protein product: CASTLRPGNNEQFF.

This chain connects TRBV29-1 to TRBJ2-3; D is unresolved. Germline V gene lookup returns CDR1 SQVTM and CDR2 ANQGSEA. The V end lost 2 bases, the J end lost 0 bases, and 6 bases lay between the germline ends. CDR3 size: 13 residues. CDR3 in amino acids: CSVEFSSTDTQYF. CDR3 nucleotides: TGCAGCGTTGAATTTAGTAGCACAGATACGCAGTATTTT.

V is TRBV5-1 and J is TRBJ2-3; 8 positions match TRBD2. The length of the CDR3 is 15 residues. Germline assignment: CDR1 SGHRS and CDR2 YFSETQ. The ends lost 4 bases at V and 1 base at J; junction bases unmatched: 5. CDR3 coding DNA: TGCGCCAGCAGCACCAAACTAGCGGGCACAGATACGCAGTATTTT. The encoded protein is CASSTKLAGTDTQYF.

This clonotype turned up a few times. This sequence joins TRBV24-1 and TRBJ2-1; 7 bases agree with TRBD1. This CDR3 spans 14 amino acids. The germline gives CDR1 KGHDR, CDR2 SFDVKD. The V gene end was trimmed by 5 bases and the J gene end by 13 bases; junction bases not matched to a gene: 13. The DNA of the CDR3 is TGTGCCACCAGTGCCCCGTTTGAGGGGGCGACCCAGTTCTTC. Its protein is CATSAPFEGATQFF.

This clonotype has just a few counts. The rearrangement joins TRBV6-2 or TRBV6-3 to TRBJ2-1; D call uncertain. The DNA end lines up better with TRBJ2-7; the J call may be wrong. The CDR3 totals 16 residues. Germline V gives CDR1 MNHEY, CDR2 SVGEGT. The CDR3 nucleotides read TGTGCCAGCTCCCACCCCTCCAGGACCATCTACAATGAGCAGTACTTC. Translating it yields CASSHPSRTIYNEQYF.

Details on this clonotype: A read error may produce the germline difference seen at one junction end. The genes are TRBV7-3 and TRBJ2-1; no clear D. In germline, CDR1 is SGHTA, CDR2 FQGTGA. This CDR3 has 14 residues. The CDR3 DNA sequence: TGTTCCAGTAGCATGAGAGGTTCCCACAATGAGCAGTTCTTC. Its protein is CSSSMRGSHNEQFF.

The V and J genes are TRBV20-1 and TRBJ2-5; 13 positions agree with TRBD2. The DNA end is a closer match to TRBJ2-7, so the J assignment may be wrong. This CDR3 contains 15 residues. Germline V gene lookup returns CDR1 DFQATT and CDR2 SNEGSKA (reference sequence). In DNA, the CDR3 is TGCAGTGCTAGGTTACTAGCGGGAGGGGCCTACGAGCAGTACTTC. Residues: CSARLLAGGAYEQYF.

The chain recombines TRBV12-5 with TRBJ2-7; 10 nucleotides agree with TRBD2. The CDR3 loop spans 16 amino acids. Germline trimming cut 7 bases from V and 1 base from J; bases unmatched to any gene: 10. The V gene's germline CDR1 is LGHNT and CDR2 FRNRAP. The CDR3 nucleotides are TGTGCTAGTGCGCCTCGACTAGCGGGTTTTTCCTACGAGCAGTACTTC. Amino acid sequence: CASAPRLAGFSYEQYF.

The DNA for the CDR3 is TGTGCCAGCAGCCCCCAACGGGGGCAGCGCGATGGCTACACCTTC. Protein sequence: CASSPQRGQRDGYTF. The rearrangement joins TRBV7-8 to TRBJ1-2, with D possibly being TRBD1 (6 bases). Germline CDR1 SGHVS, CDR2 FQNEAQ. This CDR3 is 15 amino acids long. Trimming took off 5 bases at V and 6 bases at J, with 19 bases between the two ends.

Notes on this clonotype: This likely stems from a read error, as it lies one base from a far larger clone. The chain has TRBV5-1 and TRBJ2-1, with TRBD1 identical over 8 bases. The CDR3 loop spans 15 amino acids. Per germline, CDR1 SGHRS and CDR2 YFSETQ. CDR3 DNA: TGCGCCGGCAGCTTGGGGACAGGTACCTACAATGAGCAGTTCTTC. The encoded protein is CAGSLGTGTYNEQFF.

This rearrangement joins TRBV12-3 or TRBV12-4 to TRBJ1-1; no definite D call. The V end lost 9 bases, the J end lost 6 bases, and 17 bases lay between the germline ends. The CDR3 length is 13 residues. This CDR3 is CASSDASMPEAFF. In DNA, the CDR3 is TGTGCCAGTTCTGACGCCTCGATGCCTGAAGCTTTCTTT.

The rearrangement joins TRBV10-3 to TRBJ1-1; perhaps TRBD1 as D (6 bases). Germline V CDR1 and CDR2: ENHRY, SYGVKD. This CDR3 contains 12 residues. V was trimmed by 9 bases and J by 4 bases, leaving 12 bases between them. The CDR3 is CAMRGESTEAFF. The CDR3 coding sequence is TGTGCCATGAGGGGGGAAAGCACTGAAGCTTTCTTT.

Only one count was recorded for this clonotype. The chain employs TRBV13 and TRBJ2-5; D is ambiguous. Trimming took off 5 bases at V and 3 bases at J, with 10 bases between the two ends. The CDR3 runs 13 residues. Germline V gene lookup returns CDR1 PRHDT and CDR2 FYEKMQ (reference sequence). CDR3 DNA: TGTGCCAGCAGCCCTCCGGTTGAAGAGACCCAGTACTTC. It specifies CASSPPVEETQYF.

The table lists this clonotype with a count of one. This chain links TRBV7-2 with TRBJ1-2; maybe TRBD1 (5 bases). V lost 4 bases to trimming and J lost 4 bases, with 13 bases between them. This CDR3 region has 14 residues. CDR1 SGHTA and CDR2 FQGNSA come from the germline V gene. The CDR3 sequence: CTSSSQWGTYGYTF. The DNA of the CDR3 is TGTACCAGCAGCTCCCAGTGGGGCACCTATGGCTACACCTTC. The whole variable domain, filled in from reference TRBV7-2 and TRBJ1-2, reads GAGVSQSPSNKVTEKGKDVELRCDPISGHTALYWYRQSLGQGLEFLIYFQGNSAPDKSGLPSDRFSAERTGGSVSTLTIQRTQQEDSAVYLCTSSSQWGTYGYTFGSGTRLTVV.

The gene calls are TRBV7-2 and TRBJ1-3, with D possibly matching TRBD1 (5 bases). The germline V and J ends were trimmed by 3 bases and 0 bases, with 15 bases remaining between them. There are 17 residues in the CDR3. Germline CDR1 SGHTA, CDR2 FQGNSA. The CDR3 nucleotides are TGTGCCAGCAGCTTCCCGGGACGGTCTTCCTCTGGAAACACCATATATTTT. Amino acid sequence: CASSFPGRSSSGNTIYF.

This sequence joins TRBV30 and TRBJ2-3, with 9 bases aligning to TRBD1. From germline, CDR1 is GTSNPN and CDR2 SVGIG (reference sequence). This CDR3 is 13 amino acids long. The V segment lost 8 bases and the J segment 2 bases; nucleotides outside the gene matches: 5. CDR3 loop: CARTGADTDTQYF. CDR3 in DNA: TGTGCCAGGACAGGGGCGGACACAGATACGCAGTATTTT.

Concerning this clonotype itself: Mismatch with germline at one junction end may stem from a read error. The chain combines TRBV9 with TRBJ1-2, with TRBD1 matching over 7 bases. The CDR3 length is 15 residues. Germline loops: CDR1 SGDLS, CDR2 YYNGEE. This CDR3 is CASSERQGPTIGHTF. The CDR3 nucleotides read TGTGCCAGCAGCGAACGACAGGGCCCAACTATTGGCCACACCTTC.

This chain links TRBV5-1 with TRBJ2-7; 7 bases map to TRBD2. Germline V CDR1 and CDR2: SGHRS, YFSETQ. V was pared by 5 bases and J by 0 bases, with 11 bases of the junction left unmatched. There are 16 residues in the CDR3. The CDR3 DNA sequence: TGCGCCAGCAGACCCTCTCTAGCGGCCTTCTCCTACGAGCAGTACTTC. Translated: CASRPSLAAFSYEQYF.

The chain employs TRBV25-1 and TRBJ1-1, with 7 bases fitting TRBD1. From germline, CDR1 is MGHDK and CDR2 SYGVNS. CDR3 length: 16 amino acids. The ends lost 8 bases at V and 1 base at J; junction bases unmatched: 13. CDR3 DNA: TGTGCCAGCTCCCCGGAGAGGGGGCAAGGGAACACTGAAGCTTTCTTT. It specifies CASSPERGQGNTEAFF.

This clonotype was found a few times. V gene TRBV6-5 combines with J gene TRBJ1-2; perhaps TRBD1 as D (5 bases). CDR3 length: 15 residues. The germline CDR1 and CDR2 sequences are MNHEY and SVGAGI. The V and J ends lost 2 bases and 3 bases respectively, with 13 bases between them. CDR3 coding DNA: TGTGCCAGCAGTTACCGGGGGGTACAGGACTATGGCTACACCTTC. Its protein is CASSYRGVQDYGYTF.

The chain has TRBV27 and TRBJ1-2, with 7 nucleotides matching TRBD1. Germline V lookup: CDR1 MNHEY, CDR2 SMNVEV (reference sequence). The CDR3 is 15 amino acids. V was pared by 5 bases and J by 3 bases, with 9 bases of the junction left unmatched. The CDR3 region has the DNA TGTGCCAGCAGTAGATTCGACAGGGACCACTATGGCTACACCTTC. Protein product: CASSRFDRDHYGYTF.

This clonotype was recorded a few times. The chain has TRBV4-3 and TRBJ2-7; maybe TRBD1 (6 bases). The tail of the sequence fits TRBJ2-4 better, so the J call may be wrong. Germline V lookup: CDR1 LGHNA, CDR2 YSLEER. The CDR3 is 13 amino acids. The CDR3 nucleotides read TGCGCCAGCAGCCAACTGACAGGAGACATTCAGTACTTC. Protein sequence: CASSQLTGDIQYF.

The J gene is TRBJ2-1, the V gene TRBV6-2 or TRBV6-3; 8 bases fit TRBD2. Germline V CDR1 and CDR2: MNHEY, SVGEGT. The CDR3 has 15 residues. After removal of 5 bases from V and 12 bases from J, the junction contained 15 bases not matched to a gene. The CDR3 region has the DNA TGTGCCAGCAGTACGGCCGGGACTAGTGGGGATTTGCAGTTCTTC. This gives the protein CASSTAGTSGDLQFF.